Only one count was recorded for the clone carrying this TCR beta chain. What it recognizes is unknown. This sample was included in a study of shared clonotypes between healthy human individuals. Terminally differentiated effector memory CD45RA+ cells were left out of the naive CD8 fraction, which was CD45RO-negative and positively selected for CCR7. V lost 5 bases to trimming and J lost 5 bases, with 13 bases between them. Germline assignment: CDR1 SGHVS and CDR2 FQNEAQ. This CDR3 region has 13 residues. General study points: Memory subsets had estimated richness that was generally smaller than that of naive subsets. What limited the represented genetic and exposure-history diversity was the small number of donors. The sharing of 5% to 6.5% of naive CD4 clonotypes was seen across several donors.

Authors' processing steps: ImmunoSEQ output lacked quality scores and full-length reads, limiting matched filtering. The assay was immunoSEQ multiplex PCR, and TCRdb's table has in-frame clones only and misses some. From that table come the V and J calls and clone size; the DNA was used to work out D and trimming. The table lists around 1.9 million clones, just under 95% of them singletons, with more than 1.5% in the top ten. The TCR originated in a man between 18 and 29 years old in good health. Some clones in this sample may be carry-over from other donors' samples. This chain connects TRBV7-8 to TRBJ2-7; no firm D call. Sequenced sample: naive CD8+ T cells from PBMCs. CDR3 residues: CASSAGPRNEQYF. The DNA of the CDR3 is TGTGCCAGCAGCGCAGGCCCCAGGAACGAGCAGTACTTC.